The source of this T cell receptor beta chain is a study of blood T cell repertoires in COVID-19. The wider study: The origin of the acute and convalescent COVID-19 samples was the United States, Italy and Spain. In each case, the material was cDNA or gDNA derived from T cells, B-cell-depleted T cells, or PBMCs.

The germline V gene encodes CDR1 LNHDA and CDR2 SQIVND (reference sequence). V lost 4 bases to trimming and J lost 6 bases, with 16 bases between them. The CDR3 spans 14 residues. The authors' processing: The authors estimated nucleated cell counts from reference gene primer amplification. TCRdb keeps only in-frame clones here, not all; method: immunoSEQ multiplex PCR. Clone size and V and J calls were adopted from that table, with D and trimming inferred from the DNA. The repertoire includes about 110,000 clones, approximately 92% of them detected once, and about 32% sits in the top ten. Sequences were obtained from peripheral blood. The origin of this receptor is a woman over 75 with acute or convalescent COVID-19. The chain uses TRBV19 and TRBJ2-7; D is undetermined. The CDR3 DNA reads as TGTGCCAGTAGTAGCCGTTTTGGGCCCCTCGAGCAGTACTTC. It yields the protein CASSSRFGPLEQYF. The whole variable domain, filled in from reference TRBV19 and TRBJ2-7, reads DGGITQSPKYLFRKEGQNVTLSCEQNLNHDAMYWYRQDPGQGLRLIYYSQIVNDFQKGDIAEGYSVSREKKESFPLTVTSAQKNPTAFYLCASSSRFGPLEQYFGPGTRLTVT.